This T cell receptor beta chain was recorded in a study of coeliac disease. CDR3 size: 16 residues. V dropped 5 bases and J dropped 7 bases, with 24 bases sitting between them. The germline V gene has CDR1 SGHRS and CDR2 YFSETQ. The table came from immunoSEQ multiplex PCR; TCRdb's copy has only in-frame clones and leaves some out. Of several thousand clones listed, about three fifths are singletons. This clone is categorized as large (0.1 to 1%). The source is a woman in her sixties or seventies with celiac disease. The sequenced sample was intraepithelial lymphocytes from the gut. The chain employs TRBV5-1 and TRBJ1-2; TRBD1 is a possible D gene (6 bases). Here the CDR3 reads CASSPADGGLKFGYTF. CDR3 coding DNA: TGCGCCAGCAGTCCTGCTGACGGGGGGCTGAAGTTTGGCTACACCTTC. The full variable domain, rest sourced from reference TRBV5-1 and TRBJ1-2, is KAGVTQTPRYLIKTRGQQVTLSCSPISGHRSVSWYQQTPGQGLQFLFEYFSETQRNKGNFPGRFSGRQFSNSRSEMNVSTLELGDSALYLCASSPADGGLKFGYTFGSGTRLTVV.